This T cell receptor beta chain was sequenced during a study of T cell responses to AZD1222 COVID-19 vaccine. Study-wide findings and caveats: Only after the peak T cell response were repertoires sampled. Unmutated regions of variants are reportedly targeted by nearly half of spike-specific TCRs.

Of note for this clone: No antigen is known for it.

There are 16 residues in the CDR3. V lost 1 base to trimming and J lost 1 base; unmatched junction nucleotides: 3. Germline V gene sequence: CDR1 SGHVS, CDR2 FNYEAQ. Assay used: immunoSEQ multiplex PCR; TCRdb lists only in-frame clones, some missing. Altogether more than 150,000 clones are present, less than 90% being singletons, with the ten largest covering more than 6.5%. The TCR sequence derives from an adult who had recovered from COVID-19. The V call is TRBV7-6, the J call TRBJ2-5; 10 nucleotides line up with TRBD2. The sequenced sample was peripheral blood, obtained after recovery from COVID-19. The CDR3 sequence is CASSLEASGSQETQYF. In nucleotides, the CDR3 is TGTGCCAGCAGCTTAGAGGCTAGCGGGAGCCAAGAGACCCAGTACTTC.